This T cell receptor (beta chain) was recovered during a study of identifying expanded T cells in peripheral blood. As regards this clone: Its antigen remains unidentified.

Findings of the study overall: Variance in clone template counts between approximately two-week samples significantly increased with total template count across all healthy donors. Over about two and four weeks, about 17 and 20 clones changed, versus roughly 1.2 between replicates.

Healthy donors had no documented immune events, such as infections, while sampled. The assay was immunoSEQ multiplex PCR, and TCRdb's table has in-frame clones only and misses some. Of approximately 110,000 clones detected, approximately 90% appear once; the ten largest clones hold roughly 15%. V was trimmed by 3 bases and J by 0 bases, leaving 9 bases between them. The CDR3 loop spans 15 amino acids. Germline loops: CDR1 SNHLY, CDR2 FYNNEI. Sequences were obtained from blood. The sequence derives from a person aged 18 to 75 in good health. The chain recombines TRBV2 with TRBJ2-4; the D gene is possibly TRBD1 (5 bases). CDR3: CASSDDRLAKNIQYF. The DNA for the CDR3 is TGTGCCAGCAGTGACGACAGACTAGCCAAAAACATTCAGTACTTC.